This is a list of T cell receptor beta chains from one sample in a study of blood T cell repertoires in COVID-19. Sequencing was performed with immunoSEQ multiplex PCR; in TCRdb, only in-frame clones are kept and a portion is missing. Of about 130,000 clones in the sample, roughly 84% were seen once. The sequenced sample consisted of peripheral blood. These receptors were taken from a man in his sixties with acute or convalescent COVID-19. The CDR3 runs from the conserved cysteine through the conserved F or W. The D gene is left open where the match is weak. Size values are once, few and many counts, or a class for expanded clones, and some rows have none.

>TRBJ1-1|TRBV30|TRBD1|.
TGTGCCTGGAGTTCCTACAGGGGGAACACTGAAGCTTTCTTT
CAWSSYRGNTEAFF
>TRBJ2-7|TRBV29-1|TRBD2|.
TGCAGCGCTGGCCGGGGGACTAGCGGGAGCCACGAGCAGTACTTC
CSAGRGTSGSHEQYF
>TRBJ2-5|TRBV19|TRBD1|once
TGTGCCAGTAGTAGGGACAGGGCGAGCCAAGAGACCCAGTACTTC
CASSRDRASQETQYF
>TRBJ1-3|TRBV12-3/TRBV12-4|TRBD1|.
TGTGCCAGCGGACAGGTCTCTGGAAACACCATATATTTT
CASGQVSGNTIYF
>TRBJ2-7|TRBV30|.|.
TGTGCCTGGAGTGAAAGCGGCAGACACTACGAGCAGTACTTC
CAWSESGRHYEQYF
>TRBJ2-5|TRBV29-1|TRBD2|.
TGCAGCGTTGGGGTAGCGGGATCTGAGACCCAGTACTTC
CSVGVAGSETQYF
>TRBJ1-6|TRBV15|.|.
TGTGCCACCAGCAGAGATGGCCAGACTGTTGGGTCACCCCTCCACTTT
CATSRDGQTVGSPLHF
>TRBJ2-7|TRBV27|.|.
TGTGCCAGCAGTTGGAGAGGGCCCTACGAGCAGTACTTC
CASSWRGPYEQYF
>TRBJ1-5|TRBV25-1|.|.
TGTGCCAGCAGTGACCTCGCGGCTAATCAGCCCCAGCATTTT
CASSDLAANQPQHF
>TRBJ2-1|TRBV6-5|.|.
TGTGCCAGCAGGGTAGACTTAGGCTACAATGAGCAGTTCTTC
CASRVDLGYNEQFF
>TRBJ1-6|TRBV10-3|.|.
TGTGCCATCACCGGACACGCGAATTCACCCCTCCACTTT
CAITGHANSPLHF
>TRBJ2-3|TRBV5-1|TRBD2|.
TGCGCCAGCAGCTTGGAAGCGGGGGTACAGGATACGCAGTATTTT
CASSLEAGVQDTQYF
>TRBJ1-6|TRBV5-5|TRBD1|.
TGTGCCAGCAGCACCGGGACAGAGCGTTATTCACCCCTCCACTTT
CASSTGTERYSPLHF
>TRBJ2-1|TRBV2|TRBD2|.
TGTGCCAGCAGTGGCCCGGGGGGAGGGTACAATGAGCAGTTCTTC
CASSGPGGGYNEQFF
>TRBJ1-3|TRBV19|TRBD1|.
TGTGCCAGTAGTATGTCCCGGGACAGGGCTGCTGGAAACACCATATATTTT
CASSMSRDRAAGNTIYF
>TRBJ2-3|TRBV14|TRBD2|.
TGTGCCAGCAGCCCCAGACTAGCGGGTGCAGATACGCAGTATTTT
CASSPRLAGADTQYF
>TRBJ2-1|TRBV19|TRBD2|.
TGTGCCAGTAGTGTAGGACTAGCGGGGGCCGAGCAGTTCTTC
CASSVGLAGAEQFF
>TRBJ2-5|TRBV28|.|.
TGTGCCAGCAGGCTCCCGGGACATCTCCAAGAGACCCAGTACTTC
CASRLPGHLQETQYF
>TRBJ1-4|TRBV5-6|.|few
TGTGCCAGCAGCTGGTCGGTTTCAACTAATGAAAAACTGTTTTTT
CASSWSVSTNEKLFF
>TRBJ1-2|TRBV9|TRBD1|.
TGTGCCAGCAGCCTCACCCCCGACAGGGGAGATGGCTACACCTTC
CASSLTPDRGDGYTF
>TRBJ1-3|TRBV7-2|TRBD1|.
TGTGCCAGCAGCCTGGACAGGGTTGGAAACACCATATATTTT
CASSLDRVGNTIYF
>TRBJ1-5|TRBV7-2|.|.
TGTGCCAGCAGCTTGGACAGTTCCAATCAGCCCCAGCATTTT
CASSLDSSNQPQHF
>TRBJ2-3|TRBV11-2|TRBD2|.
TGTGCCAGCAGCTTAGGGGGGGGAGCAGATACGCAGTATTTT
CASSLGGGADTQYF
>TRBJ2-5|TRBV29-1|TRBD1|.
TGCAGCGTTGAACGGACAGGGGTGGTAGAGACCCAGTACTTC
CSVERTGVVETQYF
>TRBJ2-1|TRBV5-4|TRBD1|.
TGTGCCAGCAGCCCGGGACAGGATCTCTACAATGAGCAGTTCTTC
CASSPGQDLYNEQFF
>TRBJ1-5|TRBV7-8|.|.
TGTGCCAGCAGCTTAAGCACCCTCAATCAGCCCCAGCATTTT
CASSLSTLNQPQHF
>TRBJ2-5|TRBV7-7|.|.
TGTGCCAGCAGTTTATCGGGACTCCAAGAGACCCAGTACTTC
CASSLSGLQETQYF
>TRBJ2-3|TRBV2|.|few
TGTGCCAGCAGTGAAGATGAGGGTAGGGGCACAGATACGCAGTATTTT
CASSEDEGRGTDTQYF
>TRBJ2-5|TRBV5-6|TRBD2|.
TGTGCCAGCAGCCGCGGACTAGTGATGGAGACCCAGTACTTC
CASSRGLVMETQYF
>TRBJ1-6|TRBV5-1|.|.
TGCGCCAGCAGCAACGACGGGACACCCCCCCTCCACTTT
CASSNDGTPPLHF
>TRBJ2-2|TRBV9|.|.
TGTGCCAGCAGCGGAATACGGGGGAACGGCGGGGAGCTGTTTTTT
CASSGIRGNGGELFF
>TRBJ2-5|TRBV19|TRBD1|.
TGTGCCAGTAGTAGCGACAGGGGGCCGTCAGAGACCCAGTACTTC
CASSSDRGPSETQYF
>TRBJ2-3|TRBV6-5|.|.
TGTGCCAGCTCTAGAAGCGGGACAGATACGCAGTATTTT
CASSRSGTDTQYF
>TRBJ1-5|TRBV19|.|.
TGTGCCAGTAGCGATACAGGGAACGGCAATCAGCCCCAGCATTTT
CASSDTGNGNQPQHF
>TRBJ1-2|TRBV14|TRBD1|.
TGTGCCAGCAGCCAAAACAGGGGAGGTTACTATGGCTACACCTTC
CASSQNRGGYYGYTF
>TRBJ2-7|TRBV2|TRBD1|.
TGTGCCAGTGAGGGGACAGGGGTCGATTTACACTACGAGCAGTACTTC
CASEGTGVDLHYEQYF
>TRBJ2-5|TRBV5-4|TRBD1|.
TGTGCCAGCAGCCCCCAGAGACAGGGGGCGGGGGAGACCCAGTACTTC
CASSPQRQGAGETQYF
>TRBJ1-3|TRBV7-8|.|few
TGTGCCAGCAGCCCTCAACAGGGCTCCTACTCTGGAAACACCATATATTTT
CASSPQQGSYSGNTIYF
>TRBJ1-4|TRBV7-8|.|.
TGTGCCAGCAGCTTAGAATTCGGGGGGGCGAATGAAAAACTGTTTTTT
CASSLEFGGANEKLFF
>TRBJ1-5|TRBV7-9|.|.
TGTGCCAGCAGCTCAGACTATAGCAATCAGCCCCAGCATTTT
CASSSDYSNQPQHF
>TRBJ2-7|TRBV10-1|TRBD1|.
TGCGCCAGCAGTGAGAATACAGGGGGCCCCTACGAGCAGTACTTC
CASSENTGGPYEQYF
>TRBJ2-5|TRBV30|TRBD2|.
TGTGCCTGGAGGCGGGGGGCGGGGGGTCTTCAAGAGACCCAGTACTTC
CAWRRGAGGLQETQYF
>TRBJ2-1|TRBV11-2|TRBD2|.
TGTGCCAGCAGCTTAGATTCAACAGCGGGGGGCTACAATGAGCAGTTCTTC
CASSLDSTAGGYNEQFF
>TRBJ1-2|TRBV7-3|TRBD1|.
TGTGCCAGCAGCAGGACAGGGACCGATGGCTACACCTTC
CASSRTGTDGYTF
>TRBJ1-3|TRBV5-1|.|.
TGCGCCAGCAGCAGGGACGTCGCGGGAGTGGGAAACACCATATATTTT
CASSRDVAGVGNTIYF
>TRBJ2-3|TRBV27|TRBD2|.
TGTGCCAGCAGTTTTTCCGGGAGGGCCACAGATACGCAGTATTTT
CASSFSGRATDTQYF
>TRBJ2-3|TRBV10-1|.|.
TGCGCCAGCAGTGAGTGGGGCCCCCGTTTTGCAGATACGCAGTATTTT
CASSEWGPRFADTQYF
>TRBJ1-6|TRBV7-3|.|once
TGTGCCAGCAGCTTACACGGAGGGGTGGATTCACCCCTCCACTTT
CASSLHGGVDSPLHF